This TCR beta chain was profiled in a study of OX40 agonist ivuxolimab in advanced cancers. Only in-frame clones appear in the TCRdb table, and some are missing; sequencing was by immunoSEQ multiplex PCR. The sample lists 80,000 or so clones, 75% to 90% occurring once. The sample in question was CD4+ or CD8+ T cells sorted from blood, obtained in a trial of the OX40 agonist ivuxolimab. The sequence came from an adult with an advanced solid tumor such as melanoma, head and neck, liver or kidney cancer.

DNA of the CDR3: TGTGCCAGCAGCTCAGCAGGTTCGGGGGCCCACGAGCAGTACTTC. This translates into CASSSAGSGAHEQYF. The chain couples TRBV11-2 to TRBJ2-7; either TRBD1 or TRBD2 may supply D (6 bases each). Germline CDR1 reads SGHAT; CDR2 reads FQNNGV. V lost 4 bases and J lost 5, with 18 bases in between. The CDR3 is 15 amino acids. The whole variable domain, filled in from reference TRBV11-2 and TRBJ2-7, reads EAGVAQSPRYKIIEKRQSVAFWCNPISGHATLYWYQQILGQGPKLLIQFQNNGVVDDSQLPKDRFSAERLKGVDSTLKIQPAKLEDSAVYLCASSSAGSGAHEQYFGPGTRLTVT.